This T cell receptor (beta chain) was recorded in a study of T cell responses to AZD1222 COVID-19 vaccine (dated by TCRdb to about 2021). About the full investigation: AZD1222 recipients with second doses at about 4 weeks or about 12 weeks were pooled, because spike-specific TCR depth and breadth did not differ between schedules. Trial participants were enrolled by age into subgroups of 18-55, 56-69 and 70-plus years, and roughly 160, 29 and 62 TCR-sequenced participants, respectively, were included in these subgroups. TCR sequencing covered fewer than 250 trial participants: 200 to 210 given two doses of AZD1222 and around 26 given two doses of MenACWY control vaccine.

V is cut by 0 bases and J by 8 bases, and the space between the germline ends is 4 bases. The CDR3, cysteine through phenylalanine, is 11 amino acids long. Only the CDR3 portion is preserved as DNA: 33 bases, with reading frame beginning at the first base. Via the germline V gene (reference sequence), CDR1 is SGHKS and CDR2 YYEKEE. The CDR3 regions of human TCRbeta chains were subjected to immunosequencing. In the paper's pipeline: Repertoire TCRs were checked for matches against a reference library of SARS-CoV-2-specific TCRs that had been generated using the MIRA antigen-specificity platform. Breadth was defined as the fraction of unique TCRs that were SARS-CoV-2-associated, and depth was defined as the fraction of total T cells that were SARS-CoV-2-associated. Using the MIRA data, each spike-specific TCR was mapped to the spike region that the TCR reacts to and placed in a CD4 or CD8 class. Log10-transformed breadth and depth values were compared by one-way ANOVA with Sidak's multiple comparisons tests. TCRdb re-hosts the immuneACCESS table, in-frame sequences only. Its copies lack some clones; in the studies checked, an unresolved V gene accounts for under half of them, and the cause for the rest is not known. V and J calls plus clone size are reproduced from that table; the DNA served to infer D and trimming. For this sample the table gives approximately 120,000 clones, of which about 88% were detected only once. The ten largest clones take up roughly 18% of the sample.

In the case of this clone: Its binding antigen is unknown. No clone much larger than this one lies a single base away; base qualities are absent.

The time point label of this sample denotes: baseline before first vaccination. The vaccinee samples were drawn from two UK trials, COV001 and COV002, one of which was a single-blind randomized controlled phase 2/3 trial testing AZD1222 (ChAdOx1 nCoV-19) in healthy adults. Trial participant PBMC samples were collected at day 0 and day 28 after the second dose for TCRbeta chain sequencing. The investigation overall reported the following: Reportedly, close to half of the unique spike-specific TCRs recognized epitopes lying outside the regions that are mutated in the B.1.351 and B.1.1.7 variants. Only six AZD1222 recipients were SARS-CoV-2 seropositive at baseline, limiting conclusions about previously exposed vaccinees. Spike-specific TCR breadth and depth rose significantly after two AZD1222 doses compared with day 0 and with MenACWY recipients. In the small 56-69-year group, the increase in depth fell short of significance, most likely because of low power. Participants were mostly white British and included more females than males, and it was suggested by the authors that clonal diversity may have been underestimated. Vaccine-associated CD4 TCRs spanned the whole spike protein, with dominant responses in regions 160-218 and 743-854. No day 14 peak-response samples were available, so repertoires were characterized only after the peak T cell response.

This TCR came from an adult in good health. The sequencing used peripheral blood, collected on day 0 of AZD1222 vaccination. The chain is made from TRBV5-5 and TRBJ2-3; the D gene is not confidently resolved. The CDR3 sequence is CASSLGSTQYF. The DNA sequence is given as TGTGCCAGCAGCTTGGGGAGTACGCAGTATTTT.